These 25 T cell receptor beta chains were all obtained from the same sample, sequenced in a study of CD8 T cells in Susac syndrome. RNA was extracted with the RNeasy kit, and a quantity of roughly 0.45 to 1 ug was reverse transcribed using random hexamers. MiXCR was run by TCRdb on the immunoSEQ multiplex PCR reads, yielding one entry per CDR3 protein. Of about 100,000 distinct CDR3 sequences listed, about 95% were seen once; the top ten hold 0.3%. Material for sequencing was CD8+ T cells from PBMCs. These receptors were collected from a human donor with Susac syndrome.

CDR3 coding DNA: TGCGCCAGCAGCCAAGAAGCCGGGGGGGCGGGAGAGACCCAGTACTTC. It specifies CASSQEAGGAGETQYF. This sequence joins TRBV4-1 and TRBJ2-5; 8 bases fit TRBD2. V lost 0 bases, J lost 4 bases, and 7 bases stayed unmatched. Looked up from germline, CDR1 is MGHRA and CDR2 is YSYEKL. The CDR3 loop spans 16 amino acids.

The chain combines TRBV5-1 with TRBJ2-1; 7 bases fit TRBD1. Trimming at V came to 3 bases and at J to 6 bases, leaving 9 bases not matched to a gene. The CDR3 has 15 amino acids. Looked up from germline, CDR1 is SGHRS and CDR2 is YFSETQ. CDR3 residues: CASSSQQGTRNEQFF. The DNA of the CDR3 is TGCGCCAGCAGCTCCCAACAGGGGACGCGCAATGAGCAGTTCTTC.

The V call is TRBV5-5, the J call TRBJ2-5; 13 nucleotides align to TRBD2. Germline V lookup: CDR1 SGHKS, CDR2 YYEKEE (reference sequence). J was trimmed by 4 bases and V by 5 bases; bases with no gene match: 8. This CDR3 contains 16 residues. The CDR3 spells CASSSTGLAGVETQYF. For the CDR3, the DNA is TGTGCCAGCAGTTCCACCGGACTAGCGGGAGTAGAGACCCAGTACTTC.

The chain joins TRBV15 to TRBJ1-5, with a weak D call TRBD1 (5 bases). CDR3 size: 16 residues. CDR1 LNHNV and CDR2 YYDKDF come from the germline V gene (reference sequence). The V end was cut by 1 base, the J end by 6 bases, with 16 bases between. Written as DNA, the CDR3 is TGTGCCACCAGCAGAGCAGGAGGGGCTGAAGCTCAGCCCCAGCATTTT. Protein product: CATSRAGGAEAQPQHF.

This chain links TRBV5-1 with TRBJ2-5, with a possible D match to TRBD2 (6 bases). Trimming took 0 bases from V and 0 from J, leaving 9 bases between them. From germline, CDR1 is SGHRS and CDR2 YFSETQ. CDR3 size: 15 residues. The CDR3 protein is CASSLGTTNQETQYF. The CDR3, as DNA: TGCGCCAGCAGCTTGGGGACTACTAACCAAGAGACCCAGTACTTC.

The chain combines TRBV12-3 or TRBV12-4 with TRBJ2-7, with a tentative D call TRBD1 (5 bases). CDR3 length: 14 residues. V lost 6 bases, J lost 3 bases, and 15 bases lay in between. The CDR3 DNA reads TGTGCCAGCAGCTCAGGGTACCCGGGCTACGAGCAGTACTTC. Translation gives CASSSGYPGYEQYF.

The genes are TRBV5-4 and TRBJ2-1; 7 positions match TRBD2. The CDR3 extends over 12 amino acids. From germline, CDR1 is SGHNT and CDR2 YYREEE (reference sequence). V was clipped by 1 base and J by 12 bases; unmatched bases: 4. The CDR3 reads CASSLPTGGQFF. The DNA for the CDR3 is TGTGCCAGCAGCTTGCCGACGGGGGGGCAGTTCTTC.

CDR3 DNA sequence: TGCGCCAGCAGCCAAGGCCCCCAGATGGCGGGGGCGGGAGGATACACAGATACGCAGTATTTT. Residues: CASSQGPQMAGAGGYTDTQYF. This chain uses TRBV4-1 with TRBJ2-3, with 8 bases identical to TRBD2. The V gene's germline CDR1 is MGHRA and CDR2 YSYEKL. The CDR3 length is 21 residues. The J segment lost 2 bases and the V segment lost 1 base, leaving 20 bases of the junction unmatched.

This rearrangement joins TRBV27 to TRBJ1-2; 7 nucleotides match TRBD1. The CDR3 sequence is 12 residues long. With V trimmed by 11 bases and J by 5 bases, 8 bases remained unmatched. Germline CDR1 is MNHEY and CDR2 is SMNVEV (reference sequence). The CDR3 reads CAARQGEYGYTF. CDR3 nucleotide sequence: TGTGCCGCCCGGCAGGGGGAGTATGGCTACACCTTC.

J is TRBJ1-1 and V is TRBV27; D remains ambiguous. The germline V gene encodes CDR1 MNHEY and CDR2 SMNVEV (reference sequence). Trimming left V 7 bases short and J 11 bases short, with 5 bases between. This CDR3 region has 8 residues. In DNA form, the CDR3 reads TGTGCCAGCACGCAGGCTTTCTTT. Translated, it gives CASTQAFF.

The V and J genes are TRBV10-3 and TRBJ2-5; no clear D. V gave up 4 bases and J gave up 2 bases, with 8 bases separating them. This CDR3 contains 13 residues. Germline-derived CDR1 and CDR2 are ENHRY and SYGVKD. DNA for the CDR3: TGTGCCATCAGTGGTTCTGTTCAAGAGACCCAGTACTTC. This encodes CAISGSVQETQYF.

The chain uses TRBV29-1 and TRBJ2-7, with 8 bases aligning to TRBD1. This CDR3 is built from 13 residues. The trim removed 4 bases at V and 6 bases at J, leaving 8 bases unmatched. The V gene's germline CDR1 is SQVTM and CDR2 ANQGSEA. This CDR3 reads CSVVAGGLSEQYF. Here the CDR3 DNA reads TGCAGCGTTGTGGCAGGGGGCCTAAGCGAGCAGTACTTC.

The chain carries TRBV12-3 or TRBV12-4 and TRBJ1-1; TRBD1 might be the D (5 bases). The length of the CDR3 is 13 residues. The V end lost 3 bases, the J end lost 6 bases, and 11 bases lay between the germline ends. The CDR3 reads CASSFGGGAEAFF. The CDR3 DNA sequence: TGTGCCAGCAGTTTCGGGGGAGGTGCTGAAGCTTTCTTT.

V and J are TRBV29-1 and TRBJ2-5, with D possibly TRBD1 on 5 matching bases. The CDR3 contains 12 residues. Germline values: CDR1 SQVTM, CDR2 ANQGSEA. Trimming removed 5 bases from V and 2 bases from J, with 9 bases in between. This CDR3 is CSVSTAQETQYF. CDR3 bases: TGCAGCGTTTCGACAGCACAAGAGACCCAGTACTTC.

V gene TRBV21-1 combines with J gene TRBJ2-7; the table's D call, TRBD2, has no DNA check behind it. TRBV21-1 is noted as a pseudogene. The CDR3 sequence is 13 residues long. The CDR3 DNA is TGTGCCAGCAGCAAAGCGCCGGCCCCCCGGCAGTACTTC. It specifies CASSKAPAPRQYF.

The V gene is TRBV12-3 or TRBV12-4, the J gene TRBJ2-3; TRBD2 agrees at 7 bases. The J segment lost 3 bases and the V segment lost 7 bases, leaving 13 bases of the junction unmatched. The CDR3 extends over 16 amino acids. The CDR3 loop is CASTLGLRGETDTQYF. The CDR3 DNA reads TGTGCCAGCACCTTGGGGCTTCGGGGGGAAACAGATACGCAGTATTTT.

The chain couples TRBV9 to TRBJ1-2; TRBD1 aligns across 7 bases. J gave up 0 bases and V 0 bases, and 11 bases lay outside the gene matches. Germline loops: CDR1 SGDLS, CDR2 YYNGEE. The CDR3 length is 18 residues. The CDR3 nucleotides read TGTGCCAGCAGCGTAGGTCGGGTGACAGGGTACTCTAACTATGGCTACACCTTC. It translates to CASSVGRVTGYSNYGYTF.

The chain recombines TRBV28 with TRBJ2-7, with D possibly TRBD1 on 5 matching bases. Trimming removed 3 bases from V and 5 bases from J, with 14 bases in between. The length of the CDR3 is 14 residues. Germline loops: CDR1 MDHEN, CDR2 SYDVKM. The chain's CDR3 is CASSLGPASDEQYF. The CDR3 coding sequence is TGTGCCAGCAGTTTGGGGCCCGCGAGCGACGAGCAGTACTTC.

The chain recombines TRBV11-2 with TRBJ2-3; no firm D call. V lost 4 bases to trimming and J lost 5 bases, with 10 bases between them. CDR3 length: 13 residues. Germline values: CDR1 SGHAT, CDR2 FQNNGV. The CDR3 region is CASSSRSRDTQYF. The DNA for the CDR3 is TGTGCCAGCAGCTCCCGCTCCCGAGATACGCAGTATTTT.

The chain employs TRBV29-1 and TRBJ2-2; D unresolved. V was shortened by 1 base and J by 6 bases, with 9 bases between the two germline ends. Germline assignment: CDR1 SQVTM and CDR2 ANQGSEA. This CDR3 spans 13 amino acids. CDR3 DNA: TGCAGCGTTGAAGGCCCTAGTTCCGGGGAGCTGTTTTTT. The encoded protein is CSVEGPSSGELFF.

The V and J genes are TRBV6-4 and TRBJ1-5; D not resolved. The CDR3 is made up of 13 amino acids. The V end was cut by 0 bases, the J end by 7 bases, with 7 bases between. CDR1 and CDR2 from the germline V gene are MRHNA and SNTAGT. CDR3 residues: CASSDSPGQPQHF. CDR3 nucleotide sequence: TGTGCCAGCAGTGACTCCCCGGGGCAGCCCCAGCATTTT.

The chain has TRBV14 and TRBJ2-3; TRBD2 aligns across 11 bases. From germline, CDR1 is SGHDN and CDR2 FVKESK. The V segment lost 3 bases and the J segment 3 bases; nucleotides outside the gene matches: 5. The length of the CDR3 is 16 residues. Here the CDR3 reads CASSHQGLAVTDTQYF. The CDR3 DNA sequence: TGTGCCAGCAGCCACCAGGGACTAGCGGTGACAGATACGCAGTATTTT.

The genes are TRBV29-1 and TRBJ2-7; TRBD2 matches 12 bases. CDR1 and CDR2 from the germline V gene are SQVTM and ANQGSEA. The CDR3 runs 17 residues. V was clipped by 0 bases and J by 5 bases; unmatched bases: 11. This chain's CDR3 is CSVEEKGDRTSGDEQYF. The DNA for the CDR3 is TGCAGCGTTGAAGAAAAGGGCGATCGGACTAGCGGGGACGAGCAGTACTTC.

The V gene is TRBV12-3 or TRBV12-4, the J gene TRBJ1-2; 8 positions match TRBD1. CDR3 length: 16 amino acids. After removal of 1 base from V and 8 bases from J, the junction contained 12 bases not matched to a gene. Written as DNA, the CDR3 is TGTGCCAGCAGTTTAGGGACAGGGAACTTGGGGTGGGGCTACACCTTC. It yields the protein CASSLGTGNLGWGYTF.

This clonotype appeared a single time. The chain links TRBV4-1 to TRBJ1-2; perhaps TRBD1 as D (5 bases). Trimming left V 4 bases short and J 4 bases short, with 16 bases between. The CDR3 has 15 amino acids. CDR1 MGHRA and CDR2 YSYEKL come from the germline V gene. The CDR3 coding sequence is TGCGCCAGCAGCCTTGGGACGGACACCGCCTATGGCTACACCTTC. Translating gives CASSLGTDTAYGYTF.